A selection of T cell receptor beta chains follows, all from one sample in a study of blood T cell repertoires in COVID-19. Using immunoSEQ multiplex PCR, the repertoire was profiled, and TCRdb retains in-frame clones only, with some absent. In the table there are about 130,000 clones, 86% of which are singletons. The sample consisted of PBMCs or T cells enriched from blood (not recorded which). The receptors originated from a woman in her 50s who had recovered from COVID-19. Both conserved end residues are part of each CDR3. D genes are given only for firm matches. Size is omitted from some rows. Given values are once, few, many or a class for expanded clones.

d_gene	abundance	v_gene	j_gene	CDR3nt	CDR3aa
.	once	TRBV9	TRBJ1-4	TGTGCCAGCAGCGTAGGACAGCCAGGAGGGGAAAAACTGTTTTTT	CASSVGQPGGEKLFF
.	.	TRBV11-3	TRBJ1-2	TGTGCCAGCAGCCTAAGGTACCTCCAGGGGCTAAACTATGGCTACACCTTC	CASSLRYLQGLNYGYTF
TRBD1	.	TRBV2	TRBJ1-4	TGTGCCAGCAGTCAGACAGGGGTTAGCGAAAAACTGTTTTTT	CASSQTGVSEKLFF
TRBD2	.	TRBV5-4	TRBJ2-2	TGTGCCAATAGCGGGGGGGGCACCGGGGAGCTGTTTTTT	CANSGGGTGELFF
TRBD1	.	TRBV19	TRBJ1-1	TGTGCCAGTAGTGAACAGGGGCCCCGGCCCTACGCTGAAGCTTTCTTT	CASSEQGPRPYAEAFF
TRBD1	.	TRBV4-3	TRBJ1-5	TGCGCCAGCAGCGACCGGGGACAGCATCAGCCCCAGCATTTT	CASSDRGQHQPQHF
.	.	TRBV6-5	TRBJ1-5	TGTGCCAGCAGCGGGAGGGGTCAGCCCCAGCATTTT	CASSGRGQPQHF
TRBD1	.	TRBV27	TRBJ1-5	TGTGCCAGCAGCCCCGGGACAGGGTTAAATCAGCCCCAGCATTTT	CASSPGTGLNQPQHF
TRBD1	.	TRBV4-3	TRBJ1-6	TGCGCCAGCAGCCAAGACAGGGGGCACGGATCACCCCTCCACTTT	CASSQDRGHGSPLHF
.	.	TRBV15	TRBJ1-5	TGTGCCACCAGCCCGACCGGGTTCGGGAATAGCAATCAGCCCCAGCATTTT	CATSPTGFGNSNQPQHF
.	.	TRBV6-5	TRBJ1-2	TGTGCCAGCAGTACGGGACTTTATGGCTACACCTTC	CASSTGLYGYTF
TRBD2	.	TRBV7-3	TRBJ2-5	TGTGCCAGCAGCTTACAACCCTCGTGGGGCGGGGGACAAGAGACCCAGTACTTC	CASSLQPSWGGGQETQYF
.	.	TRBV3-1/TRBV3-2	TRBJ2-7	TGTGCCAGCAGCCAAGCGTTGGTAAGGACAAAGCAGTACTTC	CASSQALVRTKQYF
TRBD2	.	TRBV7-9	TRBJ2-1	TGTGCCAGCACCCCACGGGTTGGCGGGGGGGCCTCCGATGAGCAGTTCTTC	CASTPRVGGGASDEQFF
TRBD2	.	TRBV2	TRBJ2-7	TGTGCCTCAAGGGGAGGGAACGAGCAGTACTTC	CASRGGNEQYF
TRBD1	.	TRBV7-8	TRBJ1-5	TGTGCCAGCAGCTATAGAGGGCAATCAGGGGGCGGGAATCAGCCCCAGCATTTT	CASSYRGQSGGGNQPQHF
TRBD1	.	TRBV6-2/TRBV6-3	TRBJ1-2	TGTGCCAGCAGTCCGGACAGGACCACCAACTATGGCTACACCTTC	CASSPDRTTNYGYTF
TRBD1	.	TRBV5-1	TRBJ1-1	TGCGCCAGCGCGACAGGGTCGGACACTGAAGCTTTCTTT	CASATGSDTEAFF
TRBD2	.	TRBV5-5	TRBJ2-1	TGTGCCAGCAGCCCTAGGGAGGGGCAGTTCTTC	CASSPREGQFF
.	.	TRBV6-5	TRBJ2-7	TGTGCCAGCAGTCAGAAAGTCGGGAGCTCCTACGAGCAGTACTTC	CASSQKVGSSYEQYF
.	.	TRBV6-5	TRBJ1-2	TGTGCCAGCAGCAATAAGGGGCAGGGCTACACCTTC	CASSNKGQGYTF
.	once	TRBV10-2	TRBJ1-5	TGCGCCAGCAGGGGGGGCCGGGGGGTAAATCAGCCCCAGCATTTT	CASRGGRGVNQPQHF
.	.	TRBV27	TRBJ2-7	TGTGCCAGCAGTGGGAGCTCCTACGAGCAGTACTTC	CASSGSSYEQYF
.	.	TRBV10-3	TRBJ1-5	TGTGCCATCAGCCACGGGGGACTGGGTCAGCCCCAGCATTTT	CAISHGGLGQPQHF
TRBD1	.	TRBV7-9	TRBJ1-5	TGTGCCAGCAGCTCAGGACAGGCTATCAATCAGCCCCAGCATTTT	CASSSGQAINQPQHF
TRBD1	.	TRBV9	TRBJ2-1	TGTGCCAGCAGCGAGCCCGGGACAGGGGGATACAATGAGCAGTTCTTC	CASSEPGTGGYNEQFF
TRBD1	.	TRBV7-6	TRBJ1-5	TGTGCCAGCAGCTTAGAGACAGGGGGCAATCAGCCCCAGCATTTT	CASSLETGGNQPQHF
.	few	TRBV6-1	TRBJ1-1	TGTGCCAGCAGTGACAGGGGTGACACTGAAGCTTTCTTT	CASSDRGDTEAFF
.	.	TRBV6-6	TRBJ2-3	TGTGCCAGCAGTTTCGTCACAGATACGCAGTATTTT	CASSFVTDTQYF
TRBD2	few	TRBV18	TRBJ2-1	TGTGCCAGCTCACCCGGGACTAGCGGGGGACATGAGCAGTTCTTC	CASSPGTSGGHEQFF
TRBD2	.	TRBV19	TRBJ2-1	TGTGCCAGTAGGACTAGCGGGACTAGCTCCTACAATGAGCAGTTCTTC	CASRTSGTSSYNEQFF
TRBD1	.	TRBV19	TRBJ1-1	TGTGCCAGTAGTGTCCGACAGGGGGACACTGAAGCTTTCTTT	CASSVRQGDTEAFF
.	.	TRBV5-1	TRBJ1-1	TGCGCCAGCAGCAGGGTGGGACAGAACACTGAAGCTTTCTTT	CASSRVGQNTEAFF
TRBD1	.	TRBV10-3	TRBJ2-2	TGTGCCATCAGCCGGGACAGAAACACCGGGGAGCTGTTTTTT	CAISRDRNTGELFF
.	.	TRBV4-1	TRBJ2-5	TGCGCCAGCAGCCAAGAGGGGGCCCGTCGGGGAGAGACCCAGTACTTC	CASSQEGARRGETQYF
TRBD2	.	TRBV12-3/TRBV12-4	TRBJ2-1	TGTGCCAGCAGCGGGGGGGGCTACAATGAGCAGTTCTTC	CASSGGGYNEQFF
.	few	TRBV4-1	TRBJ1-3	TGCGCCAGCAGCCAGGGCGGGGGAGAAAGTGGAAACACCATATATTTT	CASSQGGGESGNTIYF
TRBD2	.	TRBV27	TRBJ2-3	TGTGCCAGCAGCTCTTACGGGGGGTCTTCCAGCACAGATACGCAGTATTTT	CASSSYGGSSSTDTQYF
TRBD1	.	TRBV29-1	TRBJ1-2	TGCAGCGTTGCATTGAGGGGGCTTAACTATGGCTACACCTTC	CSVALRGLNYGYTF
TRBD1	.	TRBV7-6	TRBJ2-1	TGTGCCAGCAGCTTACCTCTACAGGGGAATGAGCAGTTCTTC	CASSLPLQGNEQFF
TRBD1	.	TRBV7-3	TRBJ1-1	TGTGCCAGCAGTCCCACAGGGGCGATGAACACTGAAGCTTTCTTT	CASSPTGAMNTEAFF
TRBD1	.	TRBV5-1	TRBJ1-2	TGCGCCAGCAGCTTGGAGGCAGGGGGAAAAGCTAACTATGGCTACACCTTC	CASSLEAGGKANYGYTF
TRBD1	.	TRBV7-9	TRBJ2-7	TGTGCCAGCAGCTTAGCAGGGGGCATCGACGAGCAGTACTTC	CASSLAGGIDEQYF
.	.	TRBV15	TRBJ2-7	TGTGCCACCAGCAGAGATTCAGGGAATGCCGACGAGCAGTACTTC	CATSRDSGNADEQYF